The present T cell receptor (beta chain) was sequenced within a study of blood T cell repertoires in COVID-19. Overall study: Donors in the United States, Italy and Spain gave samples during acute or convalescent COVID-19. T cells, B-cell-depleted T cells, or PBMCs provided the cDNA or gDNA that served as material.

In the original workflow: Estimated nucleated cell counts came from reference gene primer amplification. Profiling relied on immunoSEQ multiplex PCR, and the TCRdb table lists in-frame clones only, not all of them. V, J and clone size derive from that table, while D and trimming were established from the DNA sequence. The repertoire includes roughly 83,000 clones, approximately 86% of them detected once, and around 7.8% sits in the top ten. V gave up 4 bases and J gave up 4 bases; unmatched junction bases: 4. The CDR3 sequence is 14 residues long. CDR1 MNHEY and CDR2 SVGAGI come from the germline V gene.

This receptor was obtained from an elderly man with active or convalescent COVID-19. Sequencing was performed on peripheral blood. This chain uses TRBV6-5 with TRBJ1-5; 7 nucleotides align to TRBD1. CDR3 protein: CASSSTGINQPQHF. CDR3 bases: TGTGCCAGCAGTTCGACAGGGATTAATCAGCCCCAGCATTTT.